The source of this TCR beta chain is a study of cytomegalovirus exposure and HLA in healthy donors. Overall study: Earlier, about 180 million T cells were analyzed, and 117 million unique TCR beta sequences were found among them.

Regarding this clone: Its target is not known.

60 Vbeta and 13 Jbeta primers were used in PCR. The data were produced by immunoSEQ multiplex PCR, yet TCRdb's version contains in-frame clones alone and is incomplete. The data show 100,000 to 150,000 clones, about a sixth seen once. CDR1 is LGHNA, CDR2 YSLEER, per germline. V gave up 0 bases and J gave up 3 bases, with 9 bases separating them. The CDR3 has 14 residues. Study-wide findings and caveats: TCR beta chains associated with HLA were, in a later analysis, more clonally expanded than equally common others. TCR beta V segments were, for the most part, productive about 87% or about 30% of the time in an earlier analysis.

The material sequenced was PBMCs. The gene calls are TRBV4-3 and TRBJ2-7, with D perhaps matching TRBD1 (5 bases). The source of this sequence is a female donor in good health and CMV-seropositive. CDR3 protein: CASSQDRTNYEQYF. Written as DNA, the CDR3 is TGCGCCAGCAGCCAAGATCGGACAAACTACGAGCAGTACTTC.